This TCR beta chain is from a study of cytomegalovirus exposure and HLA in healthy donors. 13 Jbeta primers and 60 Vbeta primers were used for the PCR. Method: immunoSEQ multiplex PCR; TCRdb's copy keeps in-frame clones and lacks some. This table holds fewer than 100,000 clones, roughly 80% found once. This CDR3 has 16 residues. Trimming at V came to 1 base and at J to 2 bases, leaving 7 bases not matched to a gene. Germline CDR1 reads MNHNS; CDR2 reads SASEGT. This receptor was taken from a male donor in good health and CMV-seronegative. The chain recombines TRBV6-1 with TRBJ1-2; TRBD1 aligns across 7 bases. The sequenced material came from PBMCs. For the CDR3, the DNA is TGTGCCAGCAGTGAAGGTTTAAAGGGGGCGAACTATGGCTACACCTTC. It yields the protein CASSEGLKGANYGYTF.